This T cell receptor beta chain emerged from a study of blood T cell repertoires in COVID-19. Overall study context: There were acute and convalescent COVID-19 samples, and they came from the United States, Italy and Spain.

Some clones are missing from TCRdb's copy, which holds only in-frame ones; the method was immunoSEQ multiplex PCR. Here the sample spans more than 45,000 clones, approximately 83% being singletons. The length of the CDR3 is 13 residues. J was trimmed by 2 bases and V by 7 bases; bases with no gene match: 4. The germline V gene encodes CDR1 GTSNPN and CDR2 SVGIG (reference sequence). The sample consisted of peripheral blood. This chain connects TRBV30 to TRBJ2-3; 9 bases map to TRBD2. The sequence was obtained from a woman over 75 with acute or convalescent COVID-19. The CDR3: CAYSGGPTDTQYF. In DNA form, the CDR3 reads TGTGCCTATAGCGGGGGCCCCACAGATACGCAGTATTTT.